This T cell receptor beta chain was profiled in a study of cytomegalovirus exposure and HLA in healthy donors. Unmatched junction bases numbered 5, after V lost 8 bases and J lost 4 bases. Germline CDR1 and CDR2: MNHEY and SMNVEV (reference sequence). The CDR3 is 15 amino acids. Study-wide findings and caveats: Most of the TCR beta V segments (in an earlier analysis) were productive either about 87% or about 30% of the time. Sequencing probably produced one cluster of sequence variants that were highly shared.

This clone was observed a single time. Its antigen is not identified. Primers for the PCR totalled 60 Vbeta and 13 Jbeta. Profiling relied on immunoSEQ multiplex PCR, and the TCRdb table lists in-frame clones only, not all of them. This table holds more than 250,000 clones, approximately 90% found once. The sample consisted of PBMCs. The source is a woman aged 18 to 35 in good health and CMV-seronegative. The chain employs TRBV27 and TRBJ2-2, with 12 positions matching TRBD2. The CDR3 region is CASLAGGPGTGELFF. The CDR3, as DNA: TGTGCCAGCCTAGCGGGGGGGCCGGGCACCGGGGAGCTGTTTTTT.